The entry below describes one T cell receptor (beta chain). Its antigen is currently unknown. These data come from a study of cytomegalovirus exposure and HLA in healthy donors. Study-level findings and limits: Among TCR beta chains, those listed as cytomegalovirus-associated numbered roughly 150. Presence/absence analyses assumed roughly uniform sequencing depth across donors.

Primers included in the PCR were 60 Vbeta and 13 Jbeta primers. TCRdb's table, derived via immunoSEQ multiplex PCR, lists solely in-frame clones and lacks some. The sample shows some 120,000 clones, 60% to 85% of them seen only once. The germline V gene encodes CDR1 MNHNY and CDR2 SVGAGI (reference sequence). V lost 2 bases and J lost 5; bases outside the gene matches: 7. The CDR3 totals 16 residues. The specimen was PBMCs. This TCR derives from a man under 40 in good health and CMV-seronegative. V and J are TRBV6-6 and TRBJ2-3; 10 bases map to TRBD2. CDR3 region: CASSYGSGRAIDTQYF. The CDR3 nucleotides read TGTGCCAGCAGTTACGGAAGCGGGAGGGCCATAGATACGCAGTATTTT.